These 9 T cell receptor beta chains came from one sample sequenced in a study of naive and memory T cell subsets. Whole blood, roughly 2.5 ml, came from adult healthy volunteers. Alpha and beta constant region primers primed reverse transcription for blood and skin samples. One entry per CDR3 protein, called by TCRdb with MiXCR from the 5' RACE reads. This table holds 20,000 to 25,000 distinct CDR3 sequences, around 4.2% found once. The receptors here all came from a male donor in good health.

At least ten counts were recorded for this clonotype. Written as DNA, the CDR3 is TGTGCCAGCAGTGAATTAAGGACTAGTCGTAACGAGCAGTACTTC. This gives the protein CASSELRTSRNEQYF. The chain recombines TRBV25-1 with TRBJ2-7, with TRBD2 matching 7 bases. CDR1 is MGHDK and CDR2 is SYGVNS in the germline V gene. The CDR3 loop spans 15 amino acids. V was clipped by 1 base and J by 5 bases; unmatched bases: 8.

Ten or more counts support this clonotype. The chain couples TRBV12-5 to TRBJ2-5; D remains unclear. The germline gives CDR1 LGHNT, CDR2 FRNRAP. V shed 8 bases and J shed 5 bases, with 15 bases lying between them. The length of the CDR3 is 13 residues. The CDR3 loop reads CASRLEWRETQYF. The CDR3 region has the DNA TGTGCTAGTCGGCTCGAGTGGCGGGAGACCCAGTACTTC.

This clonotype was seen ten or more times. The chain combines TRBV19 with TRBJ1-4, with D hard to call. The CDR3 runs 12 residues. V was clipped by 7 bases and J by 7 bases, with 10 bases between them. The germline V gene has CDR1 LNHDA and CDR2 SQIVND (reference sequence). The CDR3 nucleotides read TGTGCCAGTAATAACGGGTTTGAAAAACTGTTTTTT. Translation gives CASNNGFEKLFF.

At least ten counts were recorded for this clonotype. DNA for the CDR3: TGTGCCAGCAGCTTATTAGGGAGGACTGAAGCTTTCTTT. Encoded protein: CASSLLGRTEAFF. V is TRBV7-2 and J is TRBJ1-1; D unresolved. The CDR3 covers 13 residues. CDR1 and CDR2 (germline): SGHTA, FQGNSA. V lost 2 bases to trimming and J lost 5 bases, with 9 bases between them. The whole variable domain, remainder taken from reference TRBV7-2 and TRBJ1-1, is GAGVSQSPSNKVTEKGKDVELRCDPISGHTALYWYRQSLGQGLEFLIYFQGNSAPDKSGLPSDRFSAERTGGSVSTLTIQRTQQEDSAVYLCASSLLGRTEAFFGQGTRLTVV.

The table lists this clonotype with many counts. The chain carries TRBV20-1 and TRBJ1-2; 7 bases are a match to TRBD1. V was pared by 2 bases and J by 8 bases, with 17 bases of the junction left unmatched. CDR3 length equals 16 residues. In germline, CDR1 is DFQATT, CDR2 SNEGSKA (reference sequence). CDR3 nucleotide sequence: TGCAGTGCTAGAACCACAGGGGTTGGGGTACCTGGAGGCTACACCTTC. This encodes CSARTTGVGVPGGYTF.

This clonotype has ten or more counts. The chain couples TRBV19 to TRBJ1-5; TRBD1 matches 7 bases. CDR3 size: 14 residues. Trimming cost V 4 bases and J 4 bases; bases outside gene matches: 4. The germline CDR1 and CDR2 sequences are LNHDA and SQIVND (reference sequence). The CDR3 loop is CASSTDRVNQPQHF. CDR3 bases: TGTGCCAGTAGTACAGACAGGGTGAATCAGCCCCAGCATTTT.

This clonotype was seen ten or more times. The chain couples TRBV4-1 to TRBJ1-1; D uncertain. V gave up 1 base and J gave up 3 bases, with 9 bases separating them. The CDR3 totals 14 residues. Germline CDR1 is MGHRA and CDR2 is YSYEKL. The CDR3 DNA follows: TGCGCCAGCAGCCAAGCCGAAGAGTACACTGAAGCTTTCTTT. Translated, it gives CASSQAEEYTEAFF.

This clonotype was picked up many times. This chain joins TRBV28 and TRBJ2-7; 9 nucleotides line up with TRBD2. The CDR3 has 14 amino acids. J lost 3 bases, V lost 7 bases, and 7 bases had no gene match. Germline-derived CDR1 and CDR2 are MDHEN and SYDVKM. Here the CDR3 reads CASTHLAGNYEQYF. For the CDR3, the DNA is TGTGCCAGCACCCATCTAGCGGGAAACTACGAGCAGTACTTC.

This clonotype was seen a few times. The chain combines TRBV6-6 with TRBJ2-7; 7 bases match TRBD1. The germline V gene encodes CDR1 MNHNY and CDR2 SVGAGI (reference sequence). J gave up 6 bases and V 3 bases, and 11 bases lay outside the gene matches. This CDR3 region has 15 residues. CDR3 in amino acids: CASSYVRGYPTEQYF. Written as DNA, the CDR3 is TGTGCCAGCAGTTATGTCAGGGGGTACCCAACCGAGCAGTACTTC.